A single sample gave rise to the 9 T cell receptor beta chains below, sequenced in a study of T cells in localized non-small cell lung cancer. Profiling relied on immunoSEQ multiplex PCR, and the TCRdb table lists in-frame clones only, not all of them. The sample contains approximately 30,000 clones, 90% to 95% of which appear only once. This specimen was peripheral blood, taken before any cancer treatment. These receptors originate from a female donor older than 55 with stage I lung adenocarcinoma.

The chain combines TRBV5-1 with TRBJ2-1, with 10 bases lining up with TRBD2. This CDR3 is 14 amino acids long. Per germline, CDR1 SGHRS and CDR2 YFSETQ. The ends lost 6 bases at V and 2 bases at J; junction bases unmatched: 2. CDR3 sequence: CASKREGPYNEQFF. The DNA for the CDR3 is TGCGCCAGCAAGCGGGAGGGCCCCTACAATGAGCAGTTCTTC. Full variable domain (rest looked up from reference TRBV5-1 and TRBJ2-1): KAGVTQTPRYLIKTRGQQVTLSCSPISGHRSVSWYQQTPGQGLQFLFEYFSETQRNKGNFPGRFSGRQFSNSRSEMNVSTLELGDSALYLCASKREGPYNEQFFGPGTRLTVL.

The CDR3 sequence: CASSSADQPQHF. CDR3 DNA: TGTGCCAGCAGCTCAGCGGATCAGCCCCAGCATTTT. The V and J genes are TRBV5-6 and TRBJ1-5; D not certain. Germline assignment: CDR1 SGHDT and CDR2 YYEEEE. The CDR3 consists of 12 residues. The ends were cut back, 3 bases at V and 5 bases at J, with 6 bases in the middle. The full variable domain, its missing parts supplied by reference TRBV5-6 and TRBJ1-5, is DAGVTQSPTHLIKTRGQQVTLRCSPKSGHDTVSWYQQALGQGPQFIFQYYEEEERQRGNFPDRFSGHQFPNYSSELNVNALLLGDSALYLCASSSADQPQHFGDGTRLSIL.

The chain is built from TRBV11-1 and TRBJ2-1; D call uncertain. This CDR3 region has 13 residues. Germline values: CDR1 SGHAT, CDR2 FQDESV (reference sequence). The V end was cut by 5 bases, the J end by 7 bases, with 12 bases between. As DNA, the CDR3 is TGTGCCAGCAGCCCTTGGCTAGATAATGAGCAGTTCTTC. It codes for CASSPWLDNEQFF.

V usage is TRBV14 and J usage is TRBJ2-1, with D perhaps matching TRBD2 (5 bases). The V gene's germline CDR1 is SGHDN and CDR2 FVKESK. The CDR3 extends over 16 amino acids. V was shortened by 4 bases and J by 6 bases, with 19 bases between the two germline ends. CDR3 protein: CASSPLRLIRGNEQFF. CDR3 DNA: TGTGCCAGCAGCCCCCTCCGGCTTATCCGGGGCAATGAGCAGTTCTTC. The full variable domain, with the rest looked up from reference TRBV14 and TRBJ2-1, is EAGVTQFPSHSVIEKGQTVTLRCDPISGHDNLYWYRRVMGKEIKFLLHFVKESKQDESGMPNNRFLAERTGGTYSTLKVQPAELEDSGVYFCASSPLRLIRGNEQFFGPGTRLTVL.

V gene TRBV7-2 combines with J gene TRBJ1-2, with a possible D match to TRBD1 (6 bases). V lost 6 bases and J lost 4, with 18 bases in between. The CDR3 consists of 15 residues. CDR1 is SGHTA, CDR2 FQGNSA, per germline. CDR3 bases: TGTGCCAGCAGATCTCAGGGGAACGGTGGCTATGGCTACACCTTC. Encoded protein: CASRSQGNGGYGYTF. Supplemented by reference TRBV7-2 and TRBJ1-2, the full variable domain reads GAGVSQSPSNKVTEKGKDVELRCDPISGHTALYWYRQSLGQGLEFLIYFQGNSAPDKSGLPSDRFSAERTGGSVSTLTIQRTQQEDSAVYLCASRSQGNGGYGYTFGSGTRLTVV.

V gene TRBV29-1 combines with J gene TRBJ2-3; 10 nucleotides match TRBD2. CDR3 size: 14 residues. CDR1 and CDR2 (germline): SQVTM, ANQGSEA. Losses at the gene ends were 6 bases for V and 5 bases for J; bases not matched to a gene: 8. The CDR3 reads CSVTTSGRGDTQYF. The CDR3 DNA reads TGCAGCGTCACGACTAGCGGGCGAGGAGATACGCAGTATTTT.

The gene calls are TRBV7-8 and TRBJ2-5; D might be TRBD1 or TRBD2, each matching 5 bases. V lost 7 bases and J lost 5, with 11 bases in between. This CDR3 contains 12 residues. Germline-derived CDR1 and CDR2 are SGHVS and FQNEAQ. DNA for the CDR3: TGTGCCAGCACAGGGTGGGGGGAGACCCAGTACTTC. This translates into CASTGWGETQYF. Combining the CDR3 with reference TRBV7-8 and TRBJ2-5 gives the whole variable domain GAGVSQSPRYKVAKRGQDVALRCDPISGHVSLFWYQQALGQGPEFLTYFQNEAQLDKSGLPSDRFFAERPEGSVSTLKIQRTQQEDSAVYLCASTGWGETQYFGPGTRLLVL.

The J gene is TRBJ2-7, the V gene TRBV10-1, with 7 positions matching TRBD2. Germline V CDR1 and CDR2: WNHNN, SYGVQD (reference sequence). V was pared by 2 bases and J by 0 bases, with 1 base of the junction left unmatched. The CDR3 runs 14 residues. Here the CDR3 reads CASSEGGGSYEQYF. Written as DNA, the CDR3 is TGCGCCAGCAGTGAGGGCGGGGGCTCCTACGAGCAGTACTTC.

The chain recombines TRBV7-3 with TRBJ1-5; TRBD1 matches at 10 bases. V lost 5 bases and J lost 5; bases outside the gene matches: 6. Looked up from germline, CDR1 is SGHTA and CDR2 is FQGTGA. The CDR3 runs 15 residues. The CDR3 region has the DNA TGTGCCAGCAGCCAGGGGGACAGGGGATATCAGCCCCAGCATTTT. It yields the protein CASSQGDRGYQPQHF.